Presented here are 25 T cell receptor beta chains from one specimen sequenced in a study of identical twins. Each CDR3 protein gets one entry after TCRdb re-called the 5' RACE reads with MiXCR. The table shows approximately 500,000 distinct CDR3 sequences, with 20% to 30% occurring only once. This sample was also put to use in a study of T cells expressing NK-cell markers.

Sequenced material: CD4+ T cells sorted from blood. These receptors were obtained from a woman aged 18-30 years in good health.

This clonotype was recorded at least ten times. The CDR3 nucleotides read TGTGCCAGCACCTCGGACAGCCGCATGAACACTGAAGCTTTCTTT. Its protein product is CASTSDSRMNTEAFF. The chain carries TRBV9 and TRBJ1-1; possible D gene TRBD1, 6 bases. V was pared by 6 bases and J by 0 bases, with 15 bases between. From germline, CDR1 is SGDLS and CDR2 YYNGEE. This CDR3 comprises 15 residues.

V and J are TRBV23-1 and TRBJ2-4; 8 bases align to TRBD1. TRBV23-1 is identified as an open reading frame with a role that is uncertain. J gave up 4 bases and V 7 bases, and 6 bases lay outside the gene matches. The CDR3 contains 14 residues. The CDR3 sequence: CASTTQGEKNIQYF. In DNA, the CDR3 is TGCGCCAGCACGACACAGGGGGAGAAAAACATTCAGTACTTC.

This chain links TRBV18 with TRBJ1-2; 7 nucleotides line up with TRBD1. The CDR3 loop spans 13 amino acids. Trimming at V came to 6 bases and at J to 6 bases, leaving 7 bases not matched to a gene. CDR1 KGHSH and CDR2 LQKENI come from the germline V gene. The CDR3 nucleotides are TGTGCCAGCTCCCCCCAGGGGGGCAATGGCTACACCTTC. Its translation: CASSPQGGNGYTF.

This clonotype turned up a few times. CDR3 residues: CASSRTGGRDSPLHF. The CDR3 bases are TGTGCCAGCAGCCGGACAGGGGGCAGGGATTCACCCCTCCACTTT. The rearrangement links TRBV12-3 or TRBV12-4 to TRBJ1-6; 11 bases are shared with TRBD1. V gave up 6 bases and J gave up 8 bases; unmatched junction bases: 6. The CDR3 runs 15 residues.

This clonotype was observed many times. V is TRBV9 and J is TRBJ2-5; perhaps TRBD1 as D (5 bases). V was cut by 2 bases and J by 2 bases, with 13 bases left in between. This CDR3 region has 15 residues. Per germline, CDR1 SGDLS and CDR2 YYNGEE. CDR3 nucleotide sequence: TGTGCCAGCAGCGTCACAGGTTTTGATCAAGAGACCCAGTACTTC. Translated, it gives CASSVTGFDQETQYF.

This clonotype was detected a few times. The CDR3 loop is CASSSGNEDTQYF. In DNA form, the CDR3 reads TGTGCCAGCAGCTCCGGGAACGAGGATACGCAGTATTTT. The rearrangement links TRBV7-9 to TRBJ2-3; possibly TRBD2 for D (5 bases). Germline V gene data show CDR1 as SEHNR and CDR2 as FQNEAQ (reference sequence). V was trimmed by 4 bases and J by 6 bases, leaving 11 bases between them. This CDR3 contains 13 residues.

This clonotype was detected only a few times. V is TRBV19 and J is TRBJ1-1; D perhaps matches TRBD1 (6 bases). Trimming shortened V by 1 base and J by 4 bases, and 7 bases separated the two germline ends. This CDR3 region has 13 residues. Germline V gives CDR1 LNHDA, CDR2 SQIVND (reference sequence). Here the CDR3 DNA reads TGTGCCAGTAGTATAGGAGGGGGCACTGAAGCTTTCTTT. Protein product: CASSIGGGTEAFF.

The chain couples TRBV6-2 or TRBV6-3 to TRBJ2-1, with D maybe TRBD2 (6 bases). The CDR3 covers 14 residues. Germline CDR1 and CDR2: MNHEY and SVGEGT. Trimming shortened V by 7 bases and J by 4 bases, and 14 bases separated the two germline ends. The CDR3 region is CASTSRDSYNEQFF. The CDR3 nucleotides are TGTGCCAGCACCAGCCGGGACTCTTACAATGAGCAGTTCTTC.

Remarks on this clonotype: Germline and junction disagree at one end, which may indicate a read error. The chain combines TRBV5-1 with TRBJ2-7; D is possibly TRBD1 or TRBD2 (5 bases each). This CDR3 is built from 14 residues. Germline CDR1 SGHRS, CDR2 YFSETQ. CDR3 in amino acids: CARSSGTGAYEQYF. CDR3 sequence (DNA): TGCGCCCGCAGCTCGGGGACCGGAGCCTACGAGCAGTACTTC.

This clonotype has only a few counts. The rearrangement uses TRBV9 and TRBJ1-2; 9 bases are a match to TRBD1. This CDR3 contains 15 residues. Germline trimming cut 4 bases from V and 5 bases from J; bases unmatched to any gene: 9. Per germline, CDR1 SGDLS and CDR2 YYNGEE. DNA of the CDR3: TGTGCCAGCAGCCGAACCCGGGACAGGGTATATGGCTACACCTTC. Its translation: CASSRTRDRVYGYTF.

In its sample, this clonotype was seen a few times. The V gene is TRBV20-1, the J gene TRBJ2-1; the match to TRBD2 covers 10 bases. The CDR3 covers 18 residues. The germline gives CDR1 DFQATT, CDR2 SNEGSKA (reference sequence). V shed 5 bases, J shed 2 bases, and the junction held 15 bases outside the gene matches. This chain's CDR3 is CSAPSGTSAADTYNEQFF. For the CDR3, the DNA is TGCAGTGCTCCCTCCGGGACTAGCGCGGCGGATACCTACAATGAGCAGTTCTTC.

The chain links TRBV3-1 to TRBJ2-2, with D unclear. V lost 1 base and J 7 bases, leaving 10 bases between the germline ends. CDR1 is LGHDT and CDR2 is YNNKEL in the germline V gene (reference sequence). This CDR3 has 14 residues. The CDR3: CASSQVSTGGELFF. DNA of the CDR3: TGTGCCAGCAGCCAAGTTTCGACGGGCGGGGAGCTGTTTTTT. Full variable domain (missing parts from reference TRBV3-1 and TRBJ2-2): DTAVSQTPKYLVTQMGNDKSIKCEQNLGHDTMYWYKQDSKKFLKIMFSYNNKELIINETVPNRFSPKSPDKAHLNLHINSLELGDSAVYFCASSQVSTGGELFFGEGSRLTVL.

V and J are TRBV9 and TRBJ2-7; no clear D gene. This CDR3 has 13 residues. In germline, CDR1 is SGDLS, CDR2 YYNGEE. Trimming stripped 0 bases from V and 6 bases from J, with 10 bases between. The CDR3 here is CASSVDAFGEQYF. The CDR3 DNA follows: TGTGCCAGCAGCGTAGACGCCTTCGGCGAGCAGTACTTC.

This clonotype appeared many times. J is TRBJ2-1 and V is TRBV7-2, with D unclear. V lost 5 bases to trimming and J lost 8 bases, with 16 bases between them. The CDR3 has 14 amino acids. Germline V gene data show CDR1 as SGHTA and CDR2 as FQGNSA. The CDR3 DNA follows: TGTGCCAGCAGCCCCTCGCGATCGTTGCATGAGCAGTTCTTC. It specifies CASSPSRSLHEQFF.

The J gene is TRBJ2-1, the V gene TRBV5-1; 10 nucleotides align to TRBD2. The CDR3 spans 16 residues. V shed 0 bases and J 4 bases; nucleotides not matched to a gene: 4. Germline V gene data show CDR1 as SGHRS and CDR2 as YFSETQ. CDR3 DNA: TGCGCCAGCAGCTTGGGGGGGACTAGCGTATACAATGAGCAGTTCTTC. Translated: CASSLGGTSVYNEQFF.

This clonotype was observed a handful of times. V usage is TRBV18 and J usage is TRBJ2-1; D assignment may be TRBD1 or TRBD2 (5 bases each). This CDR3 is built from 19 residues. CDR1 and CDR2 (germline): KGHSH, LQKENI. V was trimmed by 1 base and J by 7 bases, leaving 26 bases between them. Here the CDR3 DNA reads TGTGCCAGCTCACCACTAATCCTCACCGGGGCGCACACCGGGAATGAGCAGTTCTTC. It yields the protein CASSPLILTGAHTGNEQFF.

This clonotype was seen only a few times. The rearrangement joins TRBV9 to TRBJ2-1; TRBD2 matches at 10 bases. The length of the CDR3 is 15 residues. Trimming removed 2 bases from V and 6 bases from J; junction bases left unmatched: 5. The V gene's germline CDR1 is SGDLS and CDR2 YYNGEE. CDR3 sequence reads: CASSVSGRGGNEQFF. The DNA of the CDR3 is TGTGCCAGCAGCGTGAGCGGGAGGGGTGGCAATGAGCAGTTCTTC. The complete variable domain, with remaining parts taken from reference TRBV9 and TRBJ2-1, reads DSGVTQTPKHLITATGQRVTLRCSPRSGDLSVYWYQQSLDQGLQFLIQYYNGEERAKGNILERFSAQQFPDLHSELNLSSLELGDSALYFCASSVSGRGGNEQFFGPGTRLTVL.

There are a few counts of this clonotype. The CDR3: CASSHKGVNSPLHF. CDR3 nucleotides: TGTGCCAGCAGCCATAAGGGAGTTAATTCACCCCTCCACTTT. The chain is built from TRBV3-1 and TRBJ1-6, with no clear D. This CDR3 spans 14 amino acids. Looked up from germline, CDR1 is LGHDT and CDR2 is YNNKEL (reference sequence). V lost 3 bases and J lost 6, with 9 bases in between.

Written as DNA, the CDR3 is TGTGCCAGCTCCCCCGCGAGACGGGAGTCGGGAGATACGCAGTATTTT. It translates to CASSPARRESGDTQYF. The chain employs TRBV7-8 and TRBJ2-3, with a weak D call TRBD2 (6 bases). Trimming shortened V by 8 bases and J by 5 bases, and 23 bases separated the two germline ends. This CDR3 spans 16 amino acids. CDR1 and CDR2 from the germline V gene are SGHVS and FQNEAQ.

The rearrangement uses TRBV7-9 and TRBJ2-1; no clear D. The ends were cut back, 1 base at V and 4 bases at J, with 11 bases in the middle. CDR3 size: 15 residues. Germline CDR1 reads SEHNR; CDR2 reads FQNEAQ (reference sequence). CDR3 sequence: CASSLELPGYNEQFF. The CDR3 DNA is TGTGCCAGCAGCTTAGAACTTCCCGGGTACAATGAGCAGTTCTTC.

This clonotype was seen only a few times. The rearrangement joins TRBV5-1 to TRBJ1-2; D is unresolved. The CDR3 spans 12 residues. V was pared by 0 bases and J by 8 bases, with 8 bases between. The germline CDR1 and CDR2 sequences are SGHRS and YFSETQ. The CDR3 DNA follows: TGCGCCAGCAGCTTGGACGCGAGCGGCTACACCTTC. Protein product: CASSLDASGYTF.

This clonotype has only one observation. The chain recombines TRBV29-1 with TRBJ1-2; TRBD1 matches at 9 bases. Looked up from germline, CDR1 is SQVTM and CDR2 is ANQGSEA. V dropped 6 bases and J dropped 2; count of bases not matched to a gene: 16. The CDR3 runs to 17 residues. DNA of the CDR3: TGCAGCGTCCCATCAGTAATTAAAGACAGGGGGAACTATGGCTACACCTTC. This encodes CSVPSVIKDRGNYGYTF.

The J gene is TRBJ2-1, the V gene TRBV5-1; weak D call: TRBD2 (7 bases). Germline V lookup: CDR1 SGHRS, CDR2 YFSETQ. Between the trimmed V and J ends, which lost 4 bases and 2 bases, there was a span of 10 bases. CDR3 length: 14 residues. The CDR3 region has the DNA TGCGCCAGCAGCAAAGGGGGGGCCTACAATGAGCAGTTCTTC. It is translated as CASSKGGAYNEQFF. Based on the CDR3 plus reference TRBV5-1 and TRBJ2-1, the full variable domain is KAGVTQTPRYLIKTRGQQVTLSCSPISGHRSVSWYQQTPGQGLQFLFEYFSETQRNKGNFPGRFSGRQFSNSRSEMNVSTLELGDSALYLCASSKGGAYNEQFFGPGTRLTVL.

This chain links TRBV12-3 or TRBV12-4 with TRBJ2-1, with 10 bases that match TRBD2. Trimming took 3 bases from V and 10 from J; bases not matched to a gene: 9. The CDR3 is 15 amino acids. CDR3 sequence: CASSFRLAGLGEQFF. In DNA form, the CDR3 reads TGTGCCAGCAGTTTCCGACTAGCGGGCCTGGGGGAGCAGTTCTTC.

This clonotype has a handful of counts. The chain couples TRBV7-8 to TRBJ2-1, with 9 bases aligning to TRBD1. Trimming cost V 10 bases and J 7 bases; bases outside gene matches: 5. Germline CDR1 and CDR2: SGHVS and FQNEAQ. The CDR3 totals 12 residues. The DNA of the CDR3 is TGTGCCATTACAGGGGGCCGAAATGAGCAGTTCTTC. Amino acids: CAITGGRNEQFF.